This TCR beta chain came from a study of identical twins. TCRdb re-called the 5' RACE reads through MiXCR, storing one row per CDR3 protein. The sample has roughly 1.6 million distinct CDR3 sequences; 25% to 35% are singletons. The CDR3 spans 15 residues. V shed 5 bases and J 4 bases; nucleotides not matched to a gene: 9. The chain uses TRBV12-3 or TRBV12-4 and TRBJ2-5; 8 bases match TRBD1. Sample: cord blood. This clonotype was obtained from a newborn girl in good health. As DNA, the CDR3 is TGTGCCAGCAGTCCCGTACAGGGGGGAGTAGAGACCCAGTACTTC. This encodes CASSPVQGGVETQYF.